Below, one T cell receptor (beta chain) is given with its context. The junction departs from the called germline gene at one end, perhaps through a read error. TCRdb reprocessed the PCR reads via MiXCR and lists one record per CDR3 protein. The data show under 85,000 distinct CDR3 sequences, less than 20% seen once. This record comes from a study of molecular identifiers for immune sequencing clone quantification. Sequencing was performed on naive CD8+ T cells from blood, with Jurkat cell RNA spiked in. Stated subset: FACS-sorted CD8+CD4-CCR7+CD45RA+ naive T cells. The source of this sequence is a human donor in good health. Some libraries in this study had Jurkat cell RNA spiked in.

The CDR3 loop is CAGSPEGSTEAFF. The CDR3 DNA reads TGTGCCGGCAGCCCCGAGGGAAGCACTGAAGCTTTCTTT. V usage is TRBV11-2 and J usage is TRBJ1-1; D ambiguous. Germline values: CDR1 SGHAT, CDR2 FQNNGV. This CDR3 contains 13 residues. The full variable domain, with the rest looked up from reference TRBV11-2 and TRBJ1-1, is EAGVAQSPRYKIIEKRQSVAFWCNPISGHATLYWYQQILGQGPKLLIQFQNNGVVDDSQLPKDRFSAERLKGVDSTLKIQPAKLEDSAVYLCAGSPEGSTEAFFGQGTRLTVV.